The source of this TCR beta chain is a study of T cell responses to AZD1222 COVID-19 vaccine. Germline-derived CDR1 and CDR2 are MNHEY and SVGAGI. Unmatched junction bases numbered 9, after V lost 8 bases and J lost 5 bases. The CDR3 is 15 residues long. Some clones are missing from TCRdb's copy, which holds only in-frame ones; the method was immunoSEQ multiplex PCR. The repertoire holds over 110,000 clones, with around 91% as singletons. Broader study findings: Repertoire sampling occurred only after the peak T cell response. Only six or seven AZD1222 recipients tested seropositive at baseline.

Concerning this clone itself: What it binds is unknown.

This receptor was taken from an adult who received the AZD1222 COVID-19 vaccine. The V call is TRBV6-5, the J call TRBJ2-1; TRBD2 matches 10 bases. Specimen: peripheral blood, collected 28 days after the second AZD1222 dose. The CDR3 bases are TGTGCCAGCCGGGAACTAGCGGGACACAACAATGAGCAGTTCTTC. Protein sequence: CASRELAGHNNEQFF.